This T cell receptor beta chain was retrieved from a study of blood T cell repertoires in COVID-19. For the study at large: T cells, B-cell-depleted T cells, or PBMCs supplied cDNA or gDNA.

As handled by the study authors: Amplification with reference gene primers provided the estimates of nucleated cell counts. TCRdb's table, derived via immunoSEQ multiplex PCR, lists solely in-frame clones and lacks some. The V and J calls and clone size are taken from that table; D and trimming were inferred from the DNA. The sample has tens of thousands of clones; about 79% are singletons. The CDR3 runs 13 residues. The V and J ends lost 4 bases and 1 base respectively, with 10 bases between them. Germline V gives CDR1 GTSNPN, CDR2 SVGIG (reference sequence). The material sequenced was peripheral blood. This sequence originates from a woman aged 55-69 years with acute or convalescent COVID-19. The chain couples TRBV30 to TRBJ2-5; tentatively, D is TRBD1 (6 bases). The CDR3 here is CAWNIQGQETQYF. The CDR3 nucleotides read TGTGCCTGGAATATACAGGGCCAAGAGACCCAGTACTTC.